These 14 T cell receptor beta chains were sequenced from one sample in a study of regulatory T cells in long-lasting Graves disease. The time point here: newly diagnosed GD, antithyroid drugs for less than 3 months. From PBMCs, RNA was extracted and then used to make the TCR library. Both iRepertoire HTBI primers and Arm-PCR of CDR3 regions were used to build the TCR beta libraries. From the multiplex PCR reads, TCRdb called clonotypes with MiXCR, one entry per CDR3 protein. The table lists roughly 380,000 distinct CDR3 sequences, over 15% of them singletons, with 25% to 30% in the top ten. This sample was shared with a second study, whose subject was T cells in Graves' hyperthyroidism and ophthalmopathy.

The sequencing used peripheral blood mononuclear cells (PBMCs), collected at new diagnosis, from a patient treated with antithyroid drugs. The receptors stem from a man in his forties with Graves disease.

J is TRBJ2-2 and V is TRBV6-1; 9 bases match TRBD1. Germline-derived CDR1 and CDR2 are MNHNS and SASEGT. This CDR3 has 13 amino acids. Trimming cost V 11 bases and J 5 bases; bases outside gene matches: 6. CDR3 nucleotides: TGTGCCCACCGACAGGGGGGAACCGGGGAGCTGTTTTTT. It codes for CAHRQGGTGELFF.

The genes are TRBV20-1 and TRBJ2-7; 8 bases map to TRBD1. Germline V gene data show CDR1 as DFQATT and CDR2 as SNEGSKA (reference sequence). The CDR3 has 15 residues. The V and J ends lost 8 bases and 2 bases, in that order; junction bases with no gene match: 14. The CDR3 reads CSPGTGTGIPYEQYF. The CDR3 nucleotides are TGCAGTCCTGGAACTGGGACAGGAATCCCCTACGAGCAGTACTTC.

A remark on this clonotype: Possible read error: a much larger clone is one base away. The chain recombines TRBV6-9 with TRBJ2-5; TRBD2 agrees at 7 bases. Trimming removed 4 bases from V and 11 bases from J; junction bases left unmatched: 16. Germline CDR1 MNHGY, CDR2 SVAAGI. The CDR3 runs 15 residues. The CDR3 DNA reads as TGTGCCAGCAGTTCTAGCGGAAATACCTACAATGAGCAGTACTTC. Encoded protein: CASSSSGNTYNEQYF.

Points on this clonotype: This may be a read error: a much more frequent sequence differs by one nucleotide. V gene TRBV3-1 combines with J gene TRBJ2-2; TRBD2 aligns across 7 bases. The CDR3 length is 16 residues. Germline lookup yields CDR1 LGHDT and CDR2 YNNKEL (reference sequence). CDR3 in amino acids: CASSRSPGEGSGEPFF. In DNA, the CDR3 is TGTGCCAGCAGCCGATCCCCCGGGGAGGGTTCCGGGGAGCCGTTTTTT.

The chain uses TRBV6-1 and TRBJ1-1, with no clear D. V lost 6 bases to trimming and J lost 0 bases, with 20 bases between them. The germline V gene has CDR1 MNHNS and CDR2 SASEGT. The CDR3 contains 17 residues. CDR3 residues: CASSDPVMWLMNTEAFF. Here the CDR3 DNA reads TGTGCCAGCAGCGACCCCGTTATGTGGCTTATGAACACTGAAGCTTTCTTT.

This clonotype was seen at least ten times. The chain uses TRBV30 and TRBJ1-5; the D is unclear. Trimming pared 0 bases from V and 4 bases from J, leaving 10 bases between. The CDR3 is 14 residues long. In germline, CDR1 is GTSNPN, CDR2 SVGIG (reference sequence). CDR3 protein: CAWSVLTANQPQHF. As DNA, the CDR3 is TGTGCCTGGAGTGTACTTACTGCAAATCAGCCCCAGCATTTT.

This clonotype was recorded many times. The J gene is TRBJ2-7, the V gene TRBV6-5; perhaps TRBD1 as D (5 bases). Between the trimmed V and J ends, which lost 3 bases and 2 bases, there was a span of 14 bases. CDR1 is MNHEY, CDR2 SVGAGI, per germline. The CDR3 loop spans 15 amino acids. The DNA for the CDR3 is TGTGCCAGCAGTTATGCCCAGGGTACCCCCTACGAGCAGTACTTC. The encoded protein is CASSYAQGTPYEQYF.

This clonotype was counted many times. The chain recombines TRBV6-1 with TRBJ2-7; 9 positions agree with TRBD2. With 6 bases clipped from V and 5 bases from J, the junction kept 11 bases outside the gene matches. CDR3 size: 15 residues. Germline lookup yields CDR1 MNHNS and CDR2 SASEGT. CDR3 nucleotides: TGTGCCAGCAGACCCCTGGGCGGGGGGGCCCACGAGCAGTACTTC. This sequence encodes CASRPLGGGAHEQYF.

This clonotype was detected ten times or more. V gene TRBV11-2 combines with J gene TRBJ2-3, with D perhaps TRBD2 (5 bases). The germline gives CDR1 SGHAT, CDR2 FQNNGV. With 3 bases removed from V and 3 bases from J, the gap between germline ends came to 13 bases. This CDR3 spans 15 amino acids. CDR3 in amino acids: CASSFRGGMTDTQYF. The CDR3 DNA reads TGTGCCAGCAGCTTTAGAGGAGGTATGACAGATACGCAGTATTTT.

The chain links TRBV7-2 to TRBJ2-2; D is unclear. The germline CDR1 and CDR2 sequences are SGHTA and FQGNSA. V dropped 2 bases and J dropped 5 bases, with 12 bases sitting between them. The CDR3 has 15 amino acids. In DNA form, the CDR3 reads TGTGCCAGCAGCTTATTTGTAGTGGTTACCGGGGAGCTGTTTTTT. Its translation: CASSLFVVVTGELFF.

This clonotype showed up many times. V and J are TRBV20-1 and TRBJ2-5; 9 bases line up with TRBD1. CDR3 size: 16 residues. The germline V gene has CDR1 DFQATT and CDR2 SNEGSKA (reference sequence). V lost 1 base and J lost 7; bases outside the gene matches: 13. CDR3 sequence reads: CSARVKQGAPGGTQYF. The CDR3 coding sequence is TGCAGTGCTAGAGTAAAACAGGGGGCGCCCGGGGGGACCCAGTACTTC.

This clonotype was found many times. J is TRBJ2-3 and V is TRBV20-1, with D possibly TRBD1 on 5 matching bases. The germline CDR1 and CDR2 sequences are DFQATT and SNEGSKA (reference sequence). CDR3 length: 14 amino acids. The V gene lost 1 base and the J gene lost 4 bases, with 12 bases spanning the gap. CDR3 region: CSARVGRTSDTQYF. The CDR3 nucleotides read TGCAGTGCTAGAGTGGGGCGGACGTCAGATACGCAGTATTTT.

This clonotype has more than one count but fewer than ten. V and J are TRBV19 and TRBJ2-3, with D unresolved. The CDR3 contains 13 residues. Germline V gives CDR1 LNHDA, CDR2 SQIVND (reference sequence). Trimming left V 3 bases short and J 2 bases short, with 6 bases between. CDR3 nucleotide sequence: TGTGCCAGTAGTATGGGCTACACAGATACGCAGTATTTT. Translation gives CASSMGYTDTQYF.

The chain is built from TRBV25-1 and TRBJ2-7; 8 bases agree with TRBD1. The CDR3 extends over 19 amino acids. Trimming took 4 bases from V and 4 from J; bases not matched to a gene: 21. In germline, CDR1 is MGHDK, CDR2 SYGVNS. The CDR3 DNA follows: TGTGCCAGCAGTGGGCGGGGACAGGTCCAGCCTAGGGGACTGTACGAGCAGTACTTC. Amino acid sequence: CASSGRGQVQPRGLYEQYF.